The T cell receptor (beta chain) under discussion was sequenced for a study of blood T cell repertoires in COVID-19. Whole-study context: The United States, Italy and Spain supplied acute and convalescent COVID-19 samples. The analysed material was cDNA or gDNA that came from T cells, B-cell-depleted T cells, or PBMCs.

V gave up 1 base and J gave up 7 bases, with 13 bases separating them. The CDR3 consists of 14 residues. Germline V CDR1 and CDR2: LGHDT, YNNKEL (reference sequence). In the original workflow: How many nucleated cells were present was estimated from reference gene primer amplification. The method was immunoSEQ multiplex PCR; TCRdb's version includes in-frame clones alone and lacks a portion of them. V and J calls plus clone size are reproduced from that table; the DNA served to infer D and trimming. The profile shows fewer than 130,000 clones, over 60% of them singletons. V and J are TRBV3-1 (or the pseudogene TRBV3-2) and TRBJ1-1; D possibly corresponds to TRBD1 (6 bases). This clonotype was sampled from an elderly woman with active or convalescent COVID-19. Sequenced sample: peripheral blood. CDR3 in amino acids: CASSQAHGGSEAFF. CDR3 bases: TGTGCCAGCAGCCAAGCTCATGGGGGCAGTGAAGCTTTCTTT.